Listed below are T cell receptor beta chains from one sample, sequenced in a study of cytomegalovirus exposure and HLA in healthy donors. The table came from immunoSEQ multiplex PCR; TCRdb's copy has only in-frame clones and leaves some out. Here the sample table reports roughly 140,000 clones. The sample was PBMCs. These receptors all come from a man aged 35 to 55 in good health and CMV-seronegative. The CDR3 runs from the conserved cysteine through the conserved F or W. The D gene is left open where the match is weak.

TRBV9,TRBD2,TRBJ2-5,CASSVELAGGIQYF,TGTGCCAGCAGCGTAGAACTAGCGGGGGGGATCCAGTACTTC
TRBV7-2,TRBD1,TRBJ1-2,CASRPDRFGPFNYGYTF,TGTGCCAGCAGACCGGACAGGTTTGGCCCCTTTAACTATGGCTACACCTTC
TRBV18,-,TRBJ1-2,CASSQQANYGYTF,TGTGCCAGCTCACAGCAAGCTAACTATGGCTACACCTTC
TRBV4-1,TRBD2,TRBJ2-7,CASSPPGGIYEQYF,TGCGCCAGCAGCCCGCCGGGAGGGATTTACGAGCAGTACTTC
TRBV5-1,-,TRBJ2-5,CASSLVPVQTQETQYF,TGCGCCAGCAGCTTGGTCCCTGTACAAACCCAAGAGACCCAGTACTTC
TRBV10-3,TRBD1,TRBJ1-4,CAISTTGGNEKLFF,TGTGCCATCAGTACGACAGGGGGAAATGAAAAACTGTTTTTT
TRBV7-9,TRBD2,TRBJ2-1,CASSSRTSGGDEQFF,TGTGCCAGCAGCTCGCGGACTAGCGGGGGCGATGAGCAGTTCTTC
TRBV7-8,-,TRBJ2-2,CASSPPGLRELFF,TGTGCCAGCAGCCCCCCGGGACTCAGGGAGCTGTTTTTT
TRBV18,TRBD1,TRBJ2-1,CASSEGTGGLEQFF,TGTGCCAGCTCCGAAGGGACAGGGGGCTTAGAACAGTTCTTC
TRBV7-9,-,TRBJ2-2,CASSFLGELFF,TGTGCCAGCAGCTTTCTCGGGGAGCTGTTTTTT
TRBV10-3,TRBD1,TRBJ2-7,CAIRGGGTGRYEQYF,TGTGCCATCAGGGGGGGCGGGACAGGGAGATACGAGCAGTACTTC
TRBV29-1,-,TRBJ1-2,CSVEYKSGYGYTF,TGCAGCGTTGAATATAAGTCGGGCTATGGCTACACCTTC
TRBV7-9,TRBD1,TRBJ2-7,CASSWAGTGWYEREQYF,TGTGCCAGCAGCTGGGCTGGGACAGGGTGGTACGAGCGCGAGCAGTACTTC
TRBV19,-,TRBJ1-2,CASSSPRGLNYGYTF,TGTGCCAGTAGTTCCCCCAGGGGATTAAACTATGGCTACACCTTC
TRBV7-8,TRBD1,TRBJ1-3,CASSPKKTGTGNTIYF,TGTGCCAGCAGCCCGAAAAAGACAGGGACTGGAAACACCATATATTTT
TRBV18,TRBD1,TRBJ2-2,CASSQLTGDPGELFF,TGTGCCAGCTCCCAACTGACAGGGGATCCCGGGGAGCTGTTTTTT
TRBV9,-,TRBJ2-7,CASSGRAEATYEQYF,TGTGCCAGCAGCGGGCGGGCGGAGGCCACTTACGAGCAGTACTTC
TRBV4-2,TRBD1,TRBJ1-1,CASSQRTGDTEAFF,TGTGCCAGCAGCCAACGGACAGGGGACACTGAAGCTTTCTTT
TRBV7-3,-,TRBJ1-4,CASRSKKGGATNEKLFF,TGTGCCAGCAGATCGAAAAAGGGGGGGGCAACTAATGAAAAACTGTTTTTT
TRBV28,TRBD1,TRBJ2-7,CASIDGTGAYSYEQYF,TGTGCCAGCATTGACGGGACAGGGGCCTACTCCTACGAGCAGTACTTC
TRBV6-5,-,TRBJ2-7,CASRLLRDGTYEQYF,TGTGCCAGCAGACTCCTCAGGGATGGGACCTACGAGCAGTACTTC
TRBV10-3,-,TRBJ1-4,CAISDRVAGGEKLFF,TGTGCCATCAGTGACAGGGTAGCGGGGGGTGAAAAACTGTTTTTT
TRBV7-8,TRBD1,TRBJ1-2,CASSPTGQGYGYTF,TGTGCCAGCAGTCCAACGGGACAGGGATATGGCTACACCTTC
TRBV19,-,TRBJ1-1,CASSIMTALMNTEAFF,TGTGCCAGTAGTATAATGACAGCACTCATGAACACTGAAGCTTTCTTT
TRBV6-5,TRBD1,TRBJ2-5,CASTSTGGAKTQYF,TGTGCCAGCACCTCAACAGGGGGCGCGAAGACCCAGTACTTC
TRBV5-6,-,TRBJ1-2,CASSLLHRVDGYTF,TGTGCCAGCAGCTTACTACACAGGGTTGATGGCTACACCTTC
TRBV6-5,TRBD1,TRBJ1-5,CASSPGTGGNQPQHF,TGTGCCAGCAGTCCCGGGACAGGGGGTAATCAGCCCCAGCATTTT
TRBV19,TRBD1,TRBJ2-2,CASSIGWGQGNTGELFF,TGTGCCAGTAGTATAGGGTGGGGACAGGGAAACACCGGGGAGCTGTTTTTT
TRBV6-5,-,TRBJ1-3,CASSPTGQAGNTIYF,TGTGCCAGCAGTCCCACAGGGCAGGCTGGAAACACCATATATTTT
TRBV14,-,TRBJ1-1,CASSPQGYTEAFF,TGTGCCAGCAGCCCTCAGGGTTACACTGAAGCTTTCTTT
TRBV27,TRBD2,TRBJ2-3,CASTFGLAGNTDTQYF,TGTGCCAGCACTTTTGGGCTAGCGGGGAACACAGATACGCAGTATTTT
TRBV11-2,TRBD1,TRBJ2-5,CASMEQGTGPREQYF,TGTGCCAGCATGGAGCAAGGGACAGGACCCCGGGAGCAGTACTTC